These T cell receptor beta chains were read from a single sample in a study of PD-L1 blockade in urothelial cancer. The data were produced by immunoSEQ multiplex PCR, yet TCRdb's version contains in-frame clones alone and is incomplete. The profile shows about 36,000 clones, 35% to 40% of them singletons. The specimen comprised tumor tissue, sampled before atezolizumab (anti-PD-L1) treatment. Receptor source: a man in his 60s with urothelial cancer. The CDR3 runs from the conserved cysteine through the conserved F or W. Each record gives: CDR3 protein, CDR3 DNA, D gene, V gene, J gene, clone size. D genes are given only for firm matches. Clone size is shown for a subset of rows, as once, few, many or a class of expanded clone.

CSVDGGASTDTQYF	TGCAGCGTTGACGGGGGCGCCTCGACAGATACGCAGTATTTT	NA	TRBV29-1	TRBJ2-3	NA
CASNNEGPGYTF	TGTGCCAGCAATAACGAGGGGCCTGGCTACACCTTC	NA	TRBV18	TRBJ1-2	NA
CASSHPPDRTNTEAFF	TGCGCCAGCAGCCATCCTCCAGACAGGACGAACACTGAAGCTTTCTTT	NA	TRBV1	TRBJ1-1	NA
CASSQLTALNNEQFF	TGCGCCAGCAGCCAACTGACGGCCCTTAACAATGAGCAGTTCTTC	NA	TRBV23-1	TRBJ2-1	NA
CASQRTTSEGNEQFF	TGTGCCAGCCAACGGACGACTAGCGAGGGCAATGAGCAGTTCTTC	TRBD2	TRBV9	TRBJ2-1	NA
CASSPNSNEQFF	TGTGCCAGCAGTCCAAACTCAAATGAGCAGTTCTTC	NA	TRBV28	TRBJ2-1	NA
CASSPSGSHTEAFF	TGTGCCAGCTCACCATCAGGGAGCCACACTGAAGCTTTCTTT	NA	TRBV18	TRBJ1-1	NA
CASSPSGQGRIEKLFF	TGTGCCAGCAGCCCCTCCGGACAGGGGAGGATTGAAAAACTGTTTTTT	TRBD1	TRBV14	TRBJ1-4	NA
CASRDGTHSGNTIYF	TGTGCCAGTAGAGACGGGACGCACTCTGGAAACACCATATATTTT	NA	TRBV19	TRBJ1-3	NA
CASSIGRGNQPQHF	TGTGCCAGTAGTATAGGGCGGGGAAATCAGCCCCAGCATTTT	NA	TRBV19	TRBJ1-5	NA
CASSIGRGEQPQHF	TGTGCCAGTAGTATTGGCAGGGGGGAACAGCCCCAGCATTTT	TRBD1	TRBV19	TRBJ1-5	NA
CASSPGTGASYEQYF	TGTGCCAGCTCACCGGGAACAGGGGCCTCCTACGAGCAGTACTTC	TRBD1	TRBV18	TRBJ2-7	NA
CASSLDSMMNTEAFF	TGTGCCAGCAGCCTAGATTCTATGATGAACACTGAAGCTTTCTTT	NA	TRBV9	TRBJ1-1	many
CASSFLLWGNEQFF	TGTGCCAGCAGTTTCCTCTTGTGGGGAAATGAGCAGTTCTTC	NA	TRBV28	TRBJ2-1	many
CASSSPGGNSYEQYF	TGTGCCAGCAGTTCCCCGGGAGGCAACTCCTACGAGCAGTACTTC	TRBD2	TRBV28	TRBJ2-7	NA
CASSSVGGEGVGYTF	TGTGCCAGCAGTTCCGTAGGGGGCGAGGGTGTGGGCTACACCTTC	TRBD1	TRBV6-8	TRBJ1-2	few
CATSTRPRIGEQYF	TGTGCCACCAGCACCCGACCCCGCATAGGCGAGCAGTACTTC	NA	TRBV15	TRBJ2-7	few
CASRRGSGGADTQYF	TGTGCCAGCCGGAGGGGTAGCGGGGGGGCAGATACGCAGTATTTT	TRBD2	TRBV6-8	TRBJ2-3	NA
CAWRGSSGNTIYF	TGTGCCTGGAGAGGATCCTCCGGAAACACCATATATTTT	NA	TRBV30	TRBJ1-3	NA
CASSQVRTGGEQYF	TGTGCCAGCAGCCAAGTCCGGACAGGGGGCGAGCAGTACTTC	TRBD1	TRBV14	TRBJ2-7	once
CASSLPGSPMNTEAFF	TGCGCCAGCAGCTTACCGGGCTCCCCTATGAACACTGAAGCTTTCTTT	NA	TRBV5-1	TRBJ1-1	once
CASVSGAQNIQYF	TGTGCTAGTGTCTCAGGGGCCCAAAACATTCAGTACTTC	NA	TRBV12-5	TRBJ2-4	NA
CASSIRPQPQHF	TGTGCCAGTAGTATTCGGCCTCAGCCCCAGCATTTT	NA	TRBV19	TRBJ1-5	NA
CASSTTQGRTEAFF	TGTGCCAGCAGTACTACTCAGGGTAGGACTGAAGCTTTCTTT	NA	TRBV11-3	TRBJ1-1	few
CASSLGSGRGNSPLHF	TGTGCCAGCAGCTTAGGATCCGGGAGGGGGAATTCACCCCTCCACTTT	NA	TRBV11-3	TRBJ1-6	NA
CASSQLEGGNTIYF	TGTGCCAGCAGCCAACTAGAAGGCGGAAACACCATATATTTT	NA	TRBV6-8	TRBJ1-3	NA
CASSLGTDLQETQYF	TGTGCCAGCAGCTTAGGGACAGACTTACAAGAGACCCAGTACTTC	NA	TRBV7-7	TRBJ2-5	NA
CASSFLGTGFETQYF	TGTGCCAGCAGTTTTTTGGGGACAGGGTTTGAGACCCAGTACTTC	TRBD1	TRBV28	TRBJ2-5	NA
CASSIGQTESEKLFF	TGCGCCAGCAGCATTGGACAGACCGAGAGTGAAAAACTGTTTTTT	NA	TRBV5-1	TRBJ1-4	few
CASSGGGHLNTEAFF	TGTGCCAGCAGCGGAGGGGGACACTTAAACACTGAAGCTTTCTTT	NA	TRBV7-6	TRBJ1-1	many
CASSLGLFYGYTF	TGTGCCAGCAGTTTGGGTCTCTTTTATGGCTACACCTTC	NA	TRBV28	TRBJ1-2	NA
CASSYLGGDTQYF	TGTGCCAGCAGTTACTTGGGCGGGGATACGCAGTATTTT	NA	TRBV6-7	TRBJ2-3	few
CASSTIGTGGHGYTF	TGTGCCAGTAGTACCATAGGGACAGGGGGCCATGGCTACACCTTC	TRBD1	TRBV19	TRBJ1-2	few
CARGGETYEQYF	TGTGCCCGCGGGGGGGAGACCTACGAGCAGTACTTC	TRBD2	TRBV30	TRBJ2-7	few
CASSQGGVGPSSGNTIYF	TGTGCCAGCAGCCAAGGGGGGGTTGGTCCCAGCTCTGGAAACACCATATATTTT	NA	TRBV14	TRBJ1-3	NA
CASSPGLAGDSEQYF	TGTGCCAGCTCACCAGGACTAGCGGGAGACTCCGAGCAGTACTTC	TRBD2	TRBV18	TRBJ2-7	NA
CASRGRDGNSGANVLTF	TGTGCCAGCAGAGGACGGGACGGAAACTCTGGGGCCAACGTCCTGACTTTC	NA	TRBV28	TRBJ2-6	NA
CASSFRTGGRDEQFF	TGCGCCAGCAGCTTTCGGACAGGGGGTCGTGATGAGCAGTTCTTC	TRBD1	TRBV5-1	TRBJ2-1	NA
CASWHGNEQFF	TGTGCCAGCTGGCATGGGAATGAGCAGTTCTTC	NA	TRBV19	TRBJ2-1	NA
CASSPSRGNPKAFF	TGTGCCAGCAGTCCATCCAGGGGAAATCCTAAAGCTTTCTTT	NA	TRBV6-8	TRBJ1-1	few
CASSAGLAYANEQFF	TGCGCCAGCAGCGCAGGACTAGCTTATGCGAATGAGCAGTTCTTC	TRBD2	TRBV5-1	TRBJ2-1	once
CASSSPGTGNYEQYF	TGTGCCAGCAGCTCGCCCGGGACAGGGAACTACGAGCAGTACTTC	TRBD1	TRBV7-1	TRBJ2-7	few
CASSLWTGITFF	TGTGCCAGCAGTTTATGGACAGGGATAACTTTCTTT	TRBD1	TRBV28	TRBJ1-1	NA
CASTPERAGNTIYF	TGTGCCAGCACCCCCGAGAGGGCTGGAAACACCATATATTTT	NA	TRBV11-3	TRBJ1-3	NA
CATRDRGRHGYTF	TGCGCCACCCGGGACAGGGGGCGACATGGCTACACCTTC	TRBD1	TRBV10-1	TRBJ1-2	NA
CASRLRGLADQETQYF	TGTGCAAGTCGCTTAAGGGGACTAGCGGATCAAGAGACCCAGTACTTC	NA	TRBV12-2	TRBJ2-5	few
CASRTQGASTEAFF	TGTGCCAGCAGGACACAGGGGGCGAGTACTGAAGCTTTCTTT	TRBD1	TRBV6-8	TRBJ1-1	NA
CAWSLTLGTDTQYF	TGTGCCTGGAGTCTGACCTTGGGCACAGATACGCAGTATTTT	NA	TRBV30	TRBJ2-3	NA